The 9 T cell receptor beta chains below were found in one sample sequenced in a study of CD8 T cells in ankylosing spondylitis. Study-wide results and caveats: One TCR beta motif, made up of several highly homologous variants, appeared characteristic of ankylosing spondylitis blood.

These receptors' targets are unknown. TCRdb re-derived calls from the 5' RACE reads in MiXCR, one entry per CDR3 protein. Among some 700,000 distinct CDR3 sequences listed, 15% to 20% were seen once. Sequences were obtained from blood, either unsorted or a sorted T cell fraction (not recorded which). These receptors were collected from a male donor with ankylosing spondylitis.

Here the CDR3 reads CSASRDSASTDTQYF. DNA of the CDR3: TGCAGTGCCAGCCGGGACAGTGCGAGCACAGATACGCAGTATTTT. The rearrangement joins TRBV20-1 to TRBJ2-3, with 7 nucleotides matching TRBD1. The germline CDR1 and CDR2 sequences are DFQATT and SNEGSKA (reference sequence). The CDR3 sequence is 15 residues long. The junction had 9 bases not matched to a gene; V was cut back by 6 bases and J by 0 bases.

The chain is built from TRBV10-2 and TRBJ1-2, with D tentatively TRBD1 (6 bases). The CDR3 sequence is 12 residues long. From germline, CDR1 is WSHSY and CDR2 SAAADI. The V gene lost 9 bases and the J gene lost 5 bases, with 13 bases spanning the gap. CDR3 sequence (DNA): TGCGCCAGTCACAGGGAGAGGTATGGCTACACCTTC. Amino acid sequence: CASHRERYGYTF.

This clonotype was observed many times. The chain has TRBV12-3 or TRBV12-4 and TRBJ1-5; no clear D. The CDR3 sequence is 13 residues long. Trimming stripped 2 bases from V and 2 bases from J, with 4 bases between. The CDR3 loop reads CASSLRGNQPQHF. The CDR3 coding sequence is TGTGCCAGCAGTTTAAGGGGCAATCAGCCCCAGCATTTT.

The CDR3 region is CSARDFKVGGTEAFF. CDR3 DNA: TGCAGTGCTAGAGATTTCAAGGTTGGCGGCACTGAAGCTTTCTTT. The genes are TRBV20-1 and TRBJ1-1; the D is unclear. Trimming took off 0 bases at V and 4 bases at J, with 15 bases between the two ends. Germline V gene data show CDR1 as DFQATT and CDR2 as SNEGSKA (reference sequence). The CDR3 is 15 residues long.

The J gene is TRBJ2-7, the V gene TRBV28; perhaps TRBD2 as D (7 bases). The CDR3 has 12 residues. V dropped 3 bases and J dropped 7 bases, with 10 bases sitting between them. The germline V gene has CDR1 MDHEN and CDR2 SYDVKM. Here the CDR3 reads CASSFGGLEQYF. The CDR3 DNA reads TGTGCCAGCAGTTTCGGGGGGCTGGAGCAGTACTTC.

The CDR3 loop reads CASSIGQGNEKLFF. CDR3 coding DNA: TGTGCCAGCAGCATAGGACAGGGTAATGAAAAACTGTTTTTT. The rearrangement links TRBV21-1 to TRBJ1-4; the table's D call of TRBD1 was not tested on the DNA. TRBV21-1 is termed a pseudogene. The CDR3 length is 14 residues.

This chain joins TRBV3-1 and TRBJ2-3; TRBD2 matches at 7 bases. V shed 4 bases, J shed 0 bases, and the junction held 4 bases outside the gene matches. The CDR3 covers 15 residues. The germline CDR1 and CDR2 sequences are LGHDT and YNNKEL (reference sequence). The CDR3 DNA sequence: TGTGCCAGCAGCCGAGCGCGGGGGAGCACAGATACGCAGTATTTT. Translating gives CASSRARGSTDTQYF.

This clonotype was detected a few times. This chain uses TRBV6-1 with TRBJ1-1, with 9 bases fitting TRBD1. CDR1 is MNHNS and CDR2 is SASEGT in the germline V gene. The junction had 3 bases not matched to a gene; V was cut back by 6 bases and J by 4 bases. The CDR3 contains 13 residues. The CDR3 spells CASRTDRGTEAFF. The CDR3 DNA follows: TGTGCCAGCAGAACGGACAGGGGCACTGAAGCTTTCTTT.

This sequence joins TRBV18 and TRBJ1-4, with no clear D. Germline CDR1 KGHSH, CDR2 LQKENI. The ends were cut back, 5 bases at V and 0 bases at J, with 13 bases in the middle. CDR3 length equals 16 residues. The CDR3 DNA is TGTGCCAGCTCAGCTAGGACGGATGCAACTAATGAAAAACTGTTTTTT. It translates to CASSARTDATNEKLFF.